The present TCR beta chain was sequenced within a study of technical replicates of blood from several donors (dated by TCRdb to 2016 to 2017). V is trimmed back by 5 bases and J by 6 bases, and the junction contains 3 bases that no gene match accounts for. The germline V gene (reference sequence) gives CDR1 as SGHAT and CDR2 as FQDESV. The CDR3 spans 14 residues, from the cysteine through the phenylalanine. Only the CDR3 DNA stays, 42 bases, in frame from base 1. Regarding this clone: The clone's antigen remains unknown. Nothing much larger sits one base from this clone, and base qualities are not available.

The library was made by the immunoSEQ multiplex PCR assay. The clones in this table, taken by TCRdb from immuneACCESS, are in-frame only. Not every clone is retained; where verified, under half of the shortfall comes from an unresolved V gene, and the cause of the rest is unknown. The sample includes tens of thousands of clones, with approximately 90% observed a single time. About 4.6% of the sample comes from the top ten. The TCR originated in a human donor in good health. Some clones in this sample may be carry-over from other donors' samples. The sample was PBMCs. Recombination linked TRBV11-1 to TRBJ1-6, with TRBD1 identical over 8 junction bases. The CDR3 loop reads CASSTTGVNSPLHF. The sequenced DNA is TGTGCCAGCAGCACGACAGGGGTTAATTCACCCCTCCACTTT. Here the CDR3 is joined to the reference TRBV11-1 and TRBJ1-6 genes, and the full variable domain is: EAEVAQSPRYKITEKSQAVAFWCDPISGHATLYWYRQILGQGPELLVQFQDESVVDDSQLPKDRFSAERLKGVDSTLKIQPAELGDSAMYLCASSTTGVNSPLHFGNGTRLTVT.